This T cell receptor (beta chain) was identified during a study of blood T cells in healthy people across ages. Concerning this clonotype itself: Mismatch with germline at one junction end may stem from a read error.

PCR was performed a second time for about 7 to 12 cycles using a sample-barcoded 5' primer and a J-beta primer mix. TCRdb itself ran the 5' RACE reads through MiXCR, one entry per CDR3 protein. The sample holds some 1.4 million distinct CDR3 sequences, about 43% seen once. Germline assignment: CDR1 SGHTA and CDR2 FQGNSA. This CDR3 region has 14 residues. The J gene is TRBJ2-7, the V gene TRBV7-2, with 7 bases identical to TRBD1. The receptor comes from a young woman in good health. The specimen was blood. Written as DNA, the CDR3 is TGTGCCAACAGCTTAGCAGGGACAGACTACGAGCAGTACTTC. It encodes CANSLAGTDYEQYF.